These 13 T cell receptor beta chains were all obtained from the same sample, sequenced in a study of CD8 T cells in Susac syndrome. Reverse transcription of roughly 0.5 to 1 ug RNA was carried out with random hexamers. TCRdb re-called the immunoSEQ multiplex PCR reads through MiXCR, storing one row per CDR3 protein. The table shows over 150,000 distinct CDR3 sequences, with roughly 92% occurring only once. Material for sequencing was CD4+ T cells from PBMCs. The origin of the receptors is a human donor with multiple sclerosis.

The chain is built from TRBV6-5 and TRBJ1-2, with 7 bases lining up with TRBD1. Germline V lookup: CDR1 MNHEY, CDR2 SVGAGI. With V trimmed by 5 bases and J by 6 bases, 3 bases remained unmatched. This CDR3 is 12 amino acids long. The CDR3, as DNA: TGTGCCAGCAGTGAGAGGGGGCATGGCTACACCTTC. Translated: CASSERGHGYTF.

The CDR3 loop is CASSSYPMADTQYF. The CDR3 DNA sequence: TGCGCCAGCAGCTCGTACCCCATGGCAGATACGCAGTATTTT. The chain uses TRBV5-1 and TRBJ2-3, with unresolved D. CDR1 SGHRS and CDR2 YFSETQ come from the germline V gene. This CDR3 contains 14 residues. V shed 3 bases and J shed 4 bases, with 12 bases lying between them.

The V gene is TRBV7-9, the J gene TRBJ2-1; 10 bases are a match to TRBD1. With 4 bases clipped from V and 5 bases from J, the junction kept 5 bases outside the gene matches. The CDR3 runs to 15 residues. CDR1 and CDR2 from the germline V gene are SEHNR and FQNEAQ (reference sequence). The CDR3 DNA follows: TGTGCCAGCAGCTCTGGGACAGGGGTTCACAATGAGCAGTTCTTC. It encodes CASSSGTGVHNEQFF.

The count of this clonotype is one. This chain uses TRBV18 with TRBJ2-7; possible D gene TRBD1, 6 bases. The germline V gene encodes CDR1 KGHSH and CDR2 LQKENI. The V and J ends lost 6 bases and 6 bases respectively, with 18 bases between them. The CDR3 runs 14 residues. In DNA form, the CDR3 reads TGTGCCAGCTCGGCAGGGGCCGAAATAAGCGAGCAGTACTTC. Translated, it gives CASSAGAEISEQYF.

The rearrangement uses TRBV19 and TRBJ2-3; TRBD1 might be the D (5 bases). The ends were cut back, 3 bases at V and 5 bases at J, with 6 bases in the middle. The CDR3 extends over 12 amino acids. Per germline, CDR1 LNHDA and CDR2 SQIVND (reference sequence). CDR3 bases: TGTGCCAGTAGTATTAGGGGAGATACGCAGTATTTT. Translated, it gives CASSIRGDTQYF.

This clonotype showed up just a few times. The chain uses TRBV27 and TRBJ1-5; 8 bases line up with TRBD1. In germline, CDR1 is MNHEY, CDR2 SMNVEV (reference sequence). With V trimmed by 5 bases and J by 7 bases, 7 bases remained unmatched. CDR3 length equals 14 residues. CDR3 loop: CASSPDRGGQPQHF. The CDR3 DNA follows: TGTGCCAGCAGTCCAGACAGGGGCGGACAGCCCCAGCATTTT.

CDR3 loop: CASSQKGRRGVTDTQYF. DNA for the CDR3: TGTGCCAGCAGCCAAAAGGGGAGGCGGGGGGTCACAGATACGCAGTATTTT. This chain joins TRBV4-2 and TRBJ2-3; 8 positions match TRBD2. CDR1 and CDR2 from the germline V gene are LGHNA and YNFKEQ. The V gene end was trimmed by 2 bases and the J gene end by 2 bases; junction bases not matched to a gene: 9. This CDR3 contains 17 residues.

The chain links TRBV28 to TRBJ2-7; a weak D match, TRBD1 (6 bases). The CDR3 length is 12 residues. V lost 8 bases to trimming and J lost 5 bases, with 13 bases between them. Per germline, CDR1 MDHEN and CDR2 SYDVKM. The CDR3 here is CASDNRVHEQYF. CDR3 bases: TGTGCCAGCGATAACAGGGTACACGAGCAGTACTTC. Full variable domain (missing parts from reference TRBV28 and TRBJ2-7): DVKVTQSSRYLVKRTGEKVFLECVQDMDHENMFWYRQDPGLGLRLIYFSYDVKMKEKGDIPEGYSVSREKKERFSLILESASTNQTSMYLCASDNRVHEQYFGPGTRLTVT.

The V call is TRBV5-1, the J call TRBJ2-5; tentatively, D is TRBD1 (5 bases). Per the germline V gene, CDR1 is SGHRS and CDR2 is YFSETQ. CDR3 length: 15 amino acids. V lost 4 bases to trimming and J lost 2 bases, with 15 bases between them. This chain's CDR3 is CASSLKGLPQETQYF. CDR3 sequence (DNA): TGCGCCAGCAGCCTTAAGGGGCTGCCACAAGAGACCCAGTACTTC.

This clonotype appeared a few times. V and J are TRBV12-3 or TRBV12-4 and TRBJ1-1, with D unresolved. This CDR3 spans 13 amino acids. Trimming removed 3 bases at V and 1 base at J, with 6 bases between. This CDR3 is CASSLDQNTEAFF. For the CDR3, the DNA is TGTGCCAGCAGTTTGGACCAGAACACTGAAGCTTTCTTT.

The V gene is TRBV5-4, the J gene TRBJ2-1; D assignment may be TRBD1 or TRBD2 (5 bases each). Germline values: CDR1 SGHNT, CDR2 YYREEE (reference sequence). The CDR3 spans 15 residues. Trimming left V 4 bases short and J 0 bases short, with 11 bases between. CDR3 nucleotide sequence: TGTGCCAGCAGCCCCCAGGGACCCTCCTACAATGAGCAGTTCTTC. Protein sequence: CASSPQGPSYNEQFF. The variable domain in full, with the rest retrieved from reference TRBV5-4 and TRBJ2-1, is ETGVTQSPTHLIKTRGQQVTLRCSSQSGHNTVSWYQQALGQGPQFIFQYYREEENGRGNFPPRFSGLQFPNYSSELNVNALELDDSALYLCASSPQGPSYNEQFFGPGTRLTVL.

The chain combines TRBV5-1 with TRBJ1-5; a weak D match, TRBD1 (6 bases). The CDR3 extends over 15 amino acids. With 4 bases removed from V and 0 bases from J, the gap between germline ends came to 11 bases. Germline lookup yields CDR1 SGHRS and CDR2 YFSETQ. As DNA, the CDR3 is TGCGCCAGCAGCGTCACAGGGAATAGCAATCAGCCCCAGCATTTT. This sequence encodes CASSVTGNSNQPQHF.

This clonotype was seen a single time. V gene TRBV9 combines with J gene TRBJ1-2, with 9 nucleotides matching TRBD1. CDR3 length: 18 amino acids. V shed 4 bases, J shed 2 bases, and the junction held 15 bases outside the gene matches. Germline assignment: CDR1 SGDLS and CDR2 YYNGEE. The CDR3 spells CASSSRTSQGAENYGYTF. As DNA, the CDR3 is TGTGCCAGCAGCTCCCGGACATCACAGGGGGCGGAGAACTATGGCTACACCTTC.